What follows is one TCR beta chain and its context. The specificity of this receptor is unknown. It has no much larger one-base neighbor in the sample; base qualities were not kept. This sample was taken from a study of early T cells in non-severe SARS-CoV-2 infection (dated by TCRdb to the early 2020s). Study-wide context: Because TCR sequencing relied on bulk RNA taken from unsorted whole blood, pairing of alpha and beta chains was not possible. General conclusions and limits of the study: VDJdb matching was skewed toward anti-spike CD8 responses, so virus-specific expansions were likely underestimated and private and CD4 specificities were missed.

A case-control design nested within a healthcare worker cohort in London, UK, was used, with weekly nasopharyngeal swab PCR tests and blood sampling performed. Healthcare workers were recruited during the week of the UK lockdown, between 23 and 31 March 2020, and followed weekly for up to roughly 15 weeks. Receptor libraries were prepared by 5' RACE. The sample was run on a NextSeq 500. To correct for sequencing error and PCR bias, the TCR library protocol tagged individual cDNA molecules with unique molecular identifiers. Both TCR alpha and beta chains were sequenced, and tight co-correlation was observed between alpha and beta sequence abundances in each sample. In the paper's pipeline: Decombinator V4 was used to annotate TCR sequences for V gene, J gene and CDR3. TCRs were defined as expanded if a significant change between any two time points was detected under a Poisson model with p below 0.0001. Abundances of TCRs were expressed as counts per million after normalisation to the total number of TCRs sequenced in each sample. MAIT TCRs were defined by TRAV1-2 paired with TRAJ12, TRAJ20 or TRAJ33, and iNKT TCRs by TRAV10 paired with TRAJ18. A search of VDJdb, accessed on 1 November 2021, was run for TCRs annotated to CMV, EBV and SARS-CoV-2, with TCRs annotated for multiple antigens excluded. In TCRdb, the public reads were trimmed at Q25 with fastp and aligned with MiXCR, with productive beta chains retained. All rows with the same CDR3 protein become a single entry with the most common DNA and genes. TCRdb, not the authors, supplied the V and J calls. In this sample the table shows about 60,000 distinct CDR3 sequences, approximately 9.2% of which occur a single time. The ten largest clonotypes hold under 4% of the sample.

The CDR3 numbers 16 residues from cysteine through phenylalanine. The DNA shown is the 48-base CDR3, in frame from base 1. V and J are truncated by 4 bases and 3 bases respectively, leaving an intervening sequence of 19 bases. The chain is encoded by TRBV12-3 or TRBV12-4 joined to TRBJ2-7, with no reliable assignment of the D segment. The clonotype originates from an adult who was a healthcare worker with PCR-confirmed SARS-CoV-2 infection or an uninfected control (not recorded which). The source material was whole blood. The CDR3 sequence is CASSSRPRHSSYEQYF. The DNA sequence is as follows: TGTGCCAGCAGTTCCCGGCCTAGACACTCAAGCTACGAGCAGTACTTC.